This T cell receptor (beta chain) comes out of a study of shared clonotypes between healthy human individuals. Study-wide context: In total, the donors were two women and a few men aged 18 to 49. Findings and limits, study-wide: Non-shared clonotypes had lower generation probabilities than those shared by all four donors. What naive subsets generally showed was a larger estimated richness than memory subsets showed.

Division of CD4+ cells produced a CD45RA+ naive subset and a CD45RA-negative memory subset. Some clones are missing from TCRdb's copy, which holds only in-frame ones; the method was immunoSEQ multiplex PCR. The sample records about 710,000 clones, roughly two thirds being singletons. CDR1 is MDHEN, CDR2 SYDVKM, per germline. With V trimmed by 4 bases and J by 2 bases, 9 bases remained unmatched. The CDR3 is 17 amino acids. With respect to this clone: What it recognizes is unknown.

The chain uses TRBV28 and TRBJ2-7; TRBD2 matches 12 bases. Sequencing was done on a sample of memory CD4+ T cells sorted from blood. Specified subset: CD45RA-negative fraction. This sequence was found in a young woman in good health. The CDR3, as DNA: TGTGCCAGCAGTTCCCGGACTAGCGGGATGGGTACCTACGAGCAGTACTTC. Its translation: CASSSRTSGMGTYEQYF.